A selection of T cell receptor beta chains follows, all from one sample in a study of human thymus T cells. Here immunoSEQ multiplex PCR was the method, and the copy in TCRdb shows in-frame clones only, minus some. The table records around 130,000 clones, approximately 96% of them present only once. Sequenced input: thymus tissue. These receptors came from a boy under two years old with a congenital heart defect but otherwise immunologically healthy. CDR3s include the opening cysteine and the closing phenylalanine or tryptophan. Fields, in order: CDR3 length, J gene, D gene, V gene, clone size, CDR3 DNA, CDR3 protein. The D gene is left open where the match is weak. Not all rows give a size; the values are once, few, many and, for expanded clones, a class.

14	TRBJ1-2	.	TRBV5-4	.	TGTGCCAGCAGCACTCCCGGGACTCCCTATGGCTACACCTTC	CASSTPGTPYGYTF
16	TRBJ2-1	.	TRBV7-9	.	TGTGCCAGCAGGGATTTACTAGTTCCGGCTAGGGATGAGCAGTTCTTC	CASRDLLVPARDEQFF
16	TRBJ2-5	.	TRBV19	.	TGTGCCAGTAGTATAGCCCCGGGCAGAACTAAAGAGACCCAGTACTTC	CASSIAPGRTKETQYF
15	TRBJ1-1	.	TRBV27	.	TGTGCCAGCAGTCCCACCCCGACAGTGAACACTGAAGCTTTCTTT	CASSPTPTVNTEAFF
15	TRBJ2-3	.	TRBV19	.	TGTGCCAGTAGCAGAAAACAGGGCCTCACAGATACGCAGTATTTT	CASSRKQGLTDTQYF
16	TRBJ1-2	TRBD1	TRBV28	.	TGTGCCAGCAGTTTGGTCCGACTGGACAGGGTCTATGGCTACACCTTC	CASSLVRLDRVYGYTF
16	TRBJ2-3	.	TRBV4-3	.	TGCGCCAGCAGCCAAGACTTGGGACCCGACACAGATACGCAGTATTTT	CASSQDLGPDTDTQYF
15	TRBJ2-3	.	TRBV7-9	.	TGTGCCAGCAGCTTACCCCGTATATTCACAGATACGCAGTATTTT	CASSLPRIFTDTQYF
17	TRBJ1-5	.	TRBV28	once	TGTGCCAGCAGCCTCTTATATACAGGCCCGGGCAATCAGCCCCAGCATTTT	CASSLLYTGPGNQPQHF
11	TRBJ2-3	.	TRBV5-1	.	TGCGCCAGCAGCATGAGGGATACGCAGTATTTT	CASSMRDTQYF
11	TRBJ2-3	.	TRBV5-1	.	TGCGCCAGCAGCTCCCGAGATACGCAGTATTTT	CASSSRDTQYF
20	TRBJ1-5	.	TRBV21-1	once	TGTGCCAGCAGCAAGTATAGGGACAGGGAAGGGGGACATAGCAATCAGCCCCAGCATTTT	CASSKYRDREGGHSNQPQHF
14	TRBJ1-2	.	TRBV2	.	TGTGCCAGCAGTGAAAGGGGGACACCCTATGGCTACACCTTC	CASSERGTPYGYTF
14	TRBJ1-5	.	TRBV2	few	TGTGCCAGCAGCGGGGAATATAGCAATCAGCCCCAGCATTTT	CASSGEYSNQPQHF
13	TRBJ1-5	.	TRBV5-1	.	TGCGCCAGCAGCTTGTCTGGGAAACAGCCCCAGCATTTT	CASSLSGKQPQHF
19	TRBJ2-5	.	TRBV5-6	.	TGTGCCAGCAGCTTGAGCGGGGCAAGGGGGGCGATGTACCAAGAGACCCAGTACTTC	CASSLSGARGAMYQETQYF
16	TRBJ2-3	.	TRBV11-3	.	TGTGCCAGCAGCTTAGAACTCGGGGCCCGCACAGATACGCAGTATTTT	CASSLELGARTDTQYF
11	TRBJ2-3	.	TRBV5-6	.	TGTGCCAGCAGCTTCACAGATACGCAGTATTTT	CASSFTDTQYF
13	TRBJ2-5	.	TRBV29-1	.	TGCAGCGTTGAAAAGGGGTACCAAGAGACCCAGTACTTC	CSVEKGYQETQYF